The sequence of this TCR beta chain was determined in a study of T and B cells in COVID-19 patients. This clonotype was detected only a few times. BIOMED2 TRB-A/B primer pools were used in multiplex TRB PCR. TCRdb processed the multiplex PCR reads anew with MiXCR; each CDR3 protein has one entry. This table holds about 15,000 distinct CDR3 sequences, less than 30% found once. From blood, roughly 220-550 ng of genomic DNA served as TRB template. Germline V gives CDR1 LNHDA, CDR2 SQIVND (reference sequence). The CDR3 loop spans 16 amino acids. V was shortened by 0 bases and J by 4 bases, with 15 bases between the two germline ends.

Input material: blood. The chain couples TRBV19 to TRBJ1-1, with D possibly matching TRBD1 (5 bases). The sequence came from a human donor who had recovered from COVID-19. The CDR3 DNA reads TGTGCCAGTAGTATAGAGGGGGTAGGGCTCGGCACTGAAGCTTTCTTT. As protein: CASSIEGVGLGTEAFF.